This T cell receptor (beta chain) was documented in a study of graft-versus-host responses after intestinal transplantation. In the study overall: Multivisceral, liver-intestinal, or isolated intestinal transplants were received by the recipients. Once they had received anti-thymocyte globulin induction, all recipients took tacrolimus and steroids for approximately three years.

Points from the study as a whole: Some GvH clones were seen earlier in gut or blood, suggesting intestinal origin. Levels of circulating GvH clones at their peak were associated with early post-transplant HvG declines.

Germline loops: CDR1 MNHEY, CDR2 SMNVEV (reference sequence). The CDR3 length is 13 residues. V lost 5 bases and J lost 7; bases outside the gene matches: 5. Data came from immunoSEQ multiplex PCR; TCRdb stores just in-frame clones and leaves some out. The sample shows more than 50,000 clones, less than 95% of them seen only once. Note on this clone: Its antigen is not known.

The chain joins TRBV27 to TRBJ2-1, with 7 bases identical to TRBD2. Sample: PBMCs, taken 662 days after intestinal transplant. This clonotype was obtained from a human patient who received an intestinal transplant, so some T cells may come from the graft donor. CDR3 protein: CASSGRTRNEQFF. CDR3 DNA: TGTGCCAGCAGTGGCCGGACTAGAAATGAGCAGTTCTTC.